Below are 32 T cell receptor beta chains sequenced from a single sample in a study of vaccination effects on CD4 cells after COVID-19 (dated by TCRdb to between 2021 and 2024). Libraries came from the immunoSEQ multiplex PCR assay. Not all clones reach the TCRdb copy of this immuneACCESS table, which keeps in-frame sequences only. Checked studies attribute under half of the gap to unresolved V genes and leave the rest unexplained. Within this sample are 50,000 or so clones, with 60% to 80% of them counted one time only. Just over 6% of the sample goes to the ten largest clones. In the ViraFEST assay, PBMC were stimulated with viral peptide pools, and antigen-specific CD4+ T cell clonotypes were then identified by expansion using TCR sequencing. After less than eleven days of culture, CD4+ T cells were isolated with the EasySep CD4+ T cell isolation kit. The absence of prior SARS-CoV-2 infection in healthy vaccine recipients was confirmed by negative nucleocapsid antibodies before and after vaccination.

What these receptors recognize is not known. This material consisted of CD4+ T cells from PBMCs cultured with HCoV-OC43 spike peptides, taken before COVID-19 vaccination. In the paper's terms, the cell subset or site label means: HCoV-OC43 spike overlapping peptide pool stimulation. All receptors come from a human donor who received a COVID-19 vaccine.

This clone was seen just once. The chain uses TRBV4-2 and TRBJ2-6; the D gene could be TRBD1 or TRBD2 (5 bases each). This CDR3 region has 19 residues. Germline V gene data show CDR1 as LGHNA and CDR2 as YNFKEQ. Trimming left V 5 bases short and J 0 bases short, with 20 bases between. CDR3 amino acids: CASSALGFSGTSGANVLTF. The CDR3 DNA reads TGTGCCAGCAGCGCCTTGGGTTTTTCGGGGACCTCTGGGGCCAACGTCCTGACTTTC.

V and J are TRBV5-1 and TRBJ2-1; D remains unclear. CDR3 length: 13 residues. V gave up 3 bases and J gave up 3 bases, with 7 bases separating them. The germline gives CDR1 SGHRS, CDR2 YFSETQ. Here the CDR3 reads CASSSPGYNEQFF. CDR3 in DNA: TGCGCCAGCAGCTCCCCAGGCTACAATGAGCAGTTCTTC.

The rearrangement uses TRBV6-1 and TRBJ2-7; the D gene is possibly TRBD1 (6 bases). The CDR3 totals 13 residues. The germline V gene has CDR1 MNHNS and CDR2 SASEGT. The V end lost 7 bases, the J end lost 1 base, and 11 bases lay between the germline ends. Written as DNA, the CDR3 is TGTGCCAGCACGAGACAGGCGTCCTACGAGCAGTACGTC. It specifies CASTRQASYEQYV.

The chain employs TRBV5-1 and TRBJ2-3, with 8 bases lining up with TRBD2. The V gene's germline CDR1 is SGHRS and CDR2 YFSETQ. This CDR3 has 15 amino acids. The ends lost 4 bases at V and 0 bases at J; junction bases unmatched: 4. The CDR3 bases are TGCGCCAGCAGCGTAAGCGGGGGAAGCACAGATACGCAGTATTTT. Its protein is CASSVSGGSTDTQYF.

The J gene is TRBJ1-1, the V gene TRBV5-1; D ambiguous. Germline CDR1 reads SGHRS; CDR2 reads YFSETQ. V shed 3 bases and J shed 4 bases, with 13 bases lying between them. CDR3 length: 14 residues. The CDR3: CASSSGAFGTEAFF. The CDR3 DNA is TGCGCCAGCAGCTCGGGAGCATTCGGCACTGAAGCTTTCTTT.

The CDR3 nucleotides read TGTGCCAGCAGCCTAACCGGGATCCTACCCAGTGGCTACACCTTC. Amino acid sequence: CASSLTGILPSGYTF. The rearrangement links TRBV3-1 (or the pseudogene TRBV3-2) to TRBJ1-2; D unclear. This CDR3 comprises 15 residues. V lost 4 bases, J lost 7 bases, and 19 bases lay in between. The germline V gene encodes CDR1 LGHDT and CDR2 YNNKEL (reference sequence).

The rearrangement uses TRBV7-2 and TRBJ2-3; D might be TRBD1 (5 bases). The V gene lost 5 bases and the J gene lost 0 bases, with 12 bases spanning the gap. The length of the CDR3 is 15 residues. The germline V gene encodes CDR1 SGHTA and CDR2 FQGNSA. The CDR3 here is CASSRSTVSTDTQYF. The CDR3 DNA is TGTGCCAGCAGCCGGTCGACAGTTAGCACAGATACGCAGTATTTT.

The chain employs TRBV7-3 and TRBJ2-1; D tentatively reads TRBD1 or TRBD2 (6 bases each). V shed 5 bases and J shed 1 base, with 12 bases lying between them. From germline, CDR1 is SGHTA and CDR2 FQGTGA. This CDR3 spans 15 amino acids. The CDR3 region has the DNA TGTGCCAGCAGCCCGAGGGGGGAGTCCTACAATGAGCAGTTCTTC. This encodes CASSPRGESYNEQFF.

CDR3 loop: CSALSGDEYQPQHF. CDR3 nucleotide sequence: TGCAGCGCCCTCTCAGGGGACGAATATCAGCCCCAGCATTTT. V and J are TRBV29-1 and TRBJ1-5; D is possibly TRBD1 (6 bases). Per germline, CDR1 SQVTM and CDR2 ANQGSEA. With 7 bases removed from V and 5 bases from J, the gap between germline ends came to 18 bases. The CDR3 has 14 amino acids.

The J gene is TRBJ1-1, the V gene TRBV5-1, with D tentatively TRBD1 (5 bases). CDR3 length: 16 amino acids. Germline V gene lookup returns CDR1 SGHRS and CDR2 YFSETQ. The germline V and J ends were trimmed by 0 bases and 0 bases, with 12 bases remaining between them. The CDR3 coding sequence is TGCGCCAGCAGCTTGGGTGTCGGGGGAATGAACACTGAAGCTTTCTTT. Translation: CASSLGVGGMNTEAFF.

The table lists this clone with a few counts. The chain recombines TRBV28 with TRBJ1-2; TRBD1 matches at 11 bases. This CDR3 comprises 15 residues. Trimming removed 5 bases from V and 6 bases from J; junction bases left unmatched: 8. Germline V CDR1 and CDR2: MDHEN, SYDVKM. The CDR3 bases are TGTGCCAGCAGTCTCCCCGGGACAGGGGGAAATGGCTACACCTTC. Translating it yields CASSLPGTGGNGYTF.

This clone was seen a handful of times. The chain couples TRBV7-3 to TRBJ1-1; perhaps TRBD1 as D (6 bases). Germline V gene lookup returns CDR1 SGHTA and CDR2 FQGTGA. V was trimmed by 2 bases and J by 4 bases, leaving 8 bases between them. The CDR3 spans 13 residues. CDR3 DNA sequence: TGTGCCAGCAGCTTAGACAGGTTCACTGAAGCTTTCTTT. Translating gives CASSLDRFTEAFF.

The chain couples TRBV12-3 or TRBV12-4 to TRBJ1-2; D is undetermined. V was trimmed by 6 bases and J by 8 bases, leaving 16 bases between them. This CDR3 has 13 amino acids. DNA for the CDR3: TGTGCCAGCAGGACAAGCCCCCTGTGGGGCTACACCTTC. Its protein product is CASRTSPLWGYTF.

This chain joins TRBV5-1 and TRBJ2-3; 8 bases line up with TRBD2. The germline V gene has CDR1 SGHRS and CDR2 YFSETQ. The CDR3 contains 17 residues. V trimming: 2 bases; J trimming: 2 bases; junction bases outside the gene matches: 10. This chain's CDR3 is CASSLIPPGGDTDTQYF. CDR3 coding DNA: TGCGCCAGCAGCTTAATACCCCCGGGGGGGGACACAGATACGCAGTATTTT. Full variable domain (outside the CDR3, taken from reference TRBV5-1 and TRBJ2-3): KAGVTQTPRYLIKTRGQQVTLSCSPISGHRSVSWYQQTPGQGLQFLFEYFSETQRNKGNFPGRFSGRQFSNSRSEMNVSTLELGDSALYLCASSLIPPGGDTDTQYFGPGTRLTVL.

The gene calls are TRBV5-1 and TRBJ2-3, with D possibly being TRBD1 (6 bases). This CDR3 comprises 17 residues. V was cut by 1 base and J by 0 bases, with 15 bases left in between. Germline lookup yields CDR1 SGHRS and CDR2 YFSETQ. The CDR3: CASSLWGHQPSTDTQYF. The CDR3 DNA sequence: TGCGCCAGCAGCTTGTGGGGACACCAACCGAGCACAGATACGCAGTATTTT.

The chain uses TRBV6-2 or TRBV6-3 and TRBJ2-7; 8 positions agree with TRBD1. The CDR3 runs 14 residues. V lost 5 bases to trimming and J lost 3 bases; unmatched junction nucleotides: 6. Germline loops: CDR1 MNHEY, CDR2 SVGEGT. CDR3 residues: CASSRNRGSYEQYV. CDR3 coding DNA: TGTGCCAGCAGTCGTAACAGGGGGAGCTACGAGCAGTACGTC.

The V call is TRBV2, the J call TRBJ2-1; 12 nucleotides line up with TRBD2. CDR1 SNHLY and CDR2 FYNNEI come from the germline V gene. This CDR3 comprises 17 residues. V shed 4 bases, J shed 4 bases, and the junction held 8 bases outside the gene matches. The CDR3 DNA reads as TGTGCCAGCAGTGTTACTAGCGGGGGGACTGCTTACAATGAGCAGTTCTTC. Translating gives CASSVTSGGTAYNEQFF.

The CDR3 sequence: CASSPTSGVRETQYF. The CDR3 bases are TGTGCCAGCTCCCCTACTAGCGGGGTGAGGGAGACCCAGTACTTC. The chain uses TRBV18 and TRBJ2-5; 10 nucleotides line up with TRBD2. CDR1 is KGHSH and CDR2 is LQKENI in the germline V gene. The CDR3 has 15 residues. Trimming at V came to 6 bases and at J to 5 bases, leaving 9 bases not matched to a gene.

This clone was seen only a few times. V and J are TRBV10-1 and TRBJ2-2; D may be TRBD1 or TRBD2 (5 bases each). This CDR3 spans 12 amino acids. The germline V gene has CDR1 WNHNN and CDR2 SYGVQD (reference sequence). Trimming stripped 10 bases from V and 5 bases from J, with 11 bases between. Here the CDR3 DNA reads TGCGCCACTGCAGGGAGTACCGGGGAGCTGTTTTTT. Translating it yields CATAGSTGELFF.

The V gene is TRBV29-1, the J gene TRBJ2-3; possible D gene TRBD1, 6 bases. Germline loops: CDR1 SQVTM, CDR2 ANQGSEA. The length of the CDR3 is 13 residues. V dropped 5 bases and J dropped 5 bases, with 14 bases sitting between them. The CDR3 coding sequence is TGCAGCGTTATGGGGGCGCCCGGAGATACGCAGTATTTT. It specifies CSVMGAPGDTQYF.

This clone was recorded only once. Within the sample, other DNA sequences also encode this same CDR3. The DNA for the CDR3 is TGTGCCAGCAGTTCAGGTTACACTGAAGCTTTCTTT. It encodes CASSSGYTEAFF. The chain links TRBV12-3 or TRBV12-4 to TRBJ1-1; D is unclear. The V gene lost 4 bases and the J gene lost 3 bases, with 6 bases spanning the gap. The CDR3 totals 12 residues.

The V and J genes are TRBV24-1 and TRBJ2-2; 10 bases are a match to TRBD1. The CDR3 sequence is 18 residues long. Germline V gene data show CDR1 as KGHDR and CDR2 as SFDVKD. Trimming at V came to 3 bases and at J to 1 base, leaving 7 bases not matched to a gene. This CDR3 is CATSDPGQGKVNTGELFF. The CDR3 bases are TGTGCCACCAGTGATCCGGGACAGGGGAAAGTGAACACCGGGGAGCTGTTTTTT.

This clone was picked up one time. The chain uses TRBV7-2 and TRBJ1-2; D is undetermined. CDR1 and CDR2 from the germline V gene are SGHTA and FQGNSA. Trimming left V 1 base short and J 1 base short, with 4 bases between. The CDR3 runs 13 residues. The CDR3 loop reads CASSLDVNYGYTF. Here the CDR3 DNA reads TGTGCCAGCAGCTTAGATGTTAACTATGGCTACACCTTC.

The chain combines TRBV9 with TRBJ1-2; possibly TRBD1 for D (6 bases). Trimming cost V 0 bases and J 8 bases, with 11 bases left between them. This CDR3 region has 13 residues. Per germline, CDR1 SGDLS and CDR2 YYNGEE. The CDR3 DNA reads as TGTGCCAGCAGCGTAGGTTGGGGGCGAGGCTACACCTTC. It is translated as CASSVGWGRGYTF. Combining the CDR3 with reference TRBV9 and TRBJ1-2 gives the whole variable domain DSGVTQTPKHLITATGQRVTLRCSPRSGDLSVYWYQQSLDQGLQFLIQYYNGEERAKGNILERFSAQQFPDLHSELNLSSLELGDSALYFCASSVGWGRGYTFGSGTRLTVV.

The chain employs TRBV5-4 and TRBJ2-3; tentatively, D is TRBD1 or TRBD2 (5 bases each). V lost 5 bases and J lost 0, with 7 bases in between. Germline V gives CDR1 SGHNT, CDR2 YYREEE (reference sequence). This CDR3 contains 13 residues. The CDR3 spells CASSRDSTDTQYF. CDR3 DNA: TGTGCCAGCAGTAGGGACAGCACAGATACGCAGTATTTT.

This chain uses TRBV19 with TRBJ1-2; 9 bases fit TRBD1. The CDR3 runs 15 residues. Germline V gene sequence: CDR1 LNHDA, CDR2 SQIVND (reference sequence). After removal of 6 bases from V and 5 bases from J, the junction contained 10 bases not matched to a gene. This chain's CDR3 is CASRPAGTGLYGYTF. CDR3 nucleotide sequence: TGTGCCAGTAGACCCGCCGGGACAGGGCTTTATGGCTACACCTTC.

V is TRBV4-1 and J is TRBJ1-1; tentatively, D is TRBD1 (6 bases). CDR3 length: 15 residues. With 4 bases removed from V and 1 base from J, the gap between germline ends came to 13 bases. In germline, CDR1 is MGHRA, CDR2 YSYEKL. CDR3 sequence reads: CASSRSGQRNTEAFF. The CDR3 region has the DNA TGCGCCAGCAGCCGTTCGGGACAAAGGAACACTGAAGCTTTCTTT.

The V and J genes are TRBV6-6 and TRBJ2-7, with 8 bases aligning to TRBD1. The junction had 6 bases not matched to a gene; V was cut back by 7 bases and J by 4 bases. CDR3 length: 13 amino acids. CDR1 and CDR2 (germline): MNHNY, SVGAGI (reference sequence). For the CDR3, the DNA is TGTGCCAGCAAACGCACAGGGGGATACGAGCAGTACGTC. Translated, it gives CASKRTGGYEQYV.

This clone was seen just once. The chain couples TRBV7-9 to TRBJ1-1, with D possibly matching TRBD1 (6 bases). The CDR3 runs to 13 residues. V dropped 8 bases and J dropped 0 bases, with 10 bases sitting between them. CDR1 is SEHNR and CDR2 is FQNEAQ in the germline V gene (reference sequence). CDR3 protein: CASRQVLNTEAFF. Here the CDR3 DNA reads TGTGCCAGCCGACAGGTACTGAACACTGAAGCTTTCTTT.

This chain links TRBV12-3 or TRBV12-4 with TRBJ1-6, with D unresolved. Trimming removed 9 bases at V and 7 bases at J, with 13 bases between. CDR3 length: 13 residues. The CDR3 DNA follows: TGTGCCAGGCGGAAGGGAGCAAATTCACCCCTCCACTTT. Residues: CARRKGANSPLHF.

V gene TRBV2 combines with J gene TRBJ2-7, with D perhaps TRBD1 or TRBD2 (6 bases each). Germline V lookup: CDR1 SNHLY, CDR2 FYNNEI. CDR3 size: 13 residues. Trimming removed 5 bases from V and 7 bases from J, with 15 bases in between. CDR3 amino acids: CASSHLRGEEQYV. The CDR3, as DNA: TGTGCCAGCAGTCATTTAAGGGGGGAAGAGCAGTACGTC.

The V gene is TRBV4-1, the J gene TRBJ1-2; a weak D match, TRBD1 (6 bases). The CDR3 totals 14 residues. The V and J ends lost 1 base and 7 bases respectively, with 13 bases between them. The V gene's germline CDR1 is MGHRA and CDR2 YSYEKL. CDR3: CASSQGTVGGGYTF. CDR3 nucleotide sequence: TGCGCCAGCAGCCAAGGGACAGTCGGTGGTGGCTACACCTTC.